This T cell receptor (beta chain) came from a study of cytomegalovirus exposure and HLA in healthy donors. Overall study: Inside one of the first data releases sat roughly 80 million unique TCRs taken from HLA-typed donors.

Trimming cost V 4 bases and J 3 bases; bases outside gene matches: 4. This CDR3 has 15 residues. The germline gives CDR1 SGHDN, CDR2 FVKESK. General study points: It was confirmed in vitro that a few of the CMV-associated chains were specific for CMV antigens. It was likely that a cluster of highly shared sequence variants was a sequencing artifact.

A word on this clone: What it binds is not known.

Both 60 Vbeta primers and 13 Jbeta primers went into the PCR. Original handling: There were about 80 million unique TCR beta chains by a later count, and approximately 10 million of them were shared. Assay used: immunoSEQ multiplex PCR; TCRdb lists only in-frame clones, some missing. V and J calls plus clone size are reproduced from that table; the DNA served to infer D and trimming. The sample has some 150,000 clones, 60% to 85% seen once. The clonotype comes from a man in his late teens or twenties in good health and CMV-seronegative. The sample taken for sequencing was PBMCs. This chain links TRBV14 with TRBJ1-4, with 8 bases matching TRBD1. The CDR3 region has the DNA TGTGCCAGCAGCCCTGGGGACAGGTCTAATGAAAAACTGTTTTTT. Amino acids: CASSPGDRSNEKLFF.